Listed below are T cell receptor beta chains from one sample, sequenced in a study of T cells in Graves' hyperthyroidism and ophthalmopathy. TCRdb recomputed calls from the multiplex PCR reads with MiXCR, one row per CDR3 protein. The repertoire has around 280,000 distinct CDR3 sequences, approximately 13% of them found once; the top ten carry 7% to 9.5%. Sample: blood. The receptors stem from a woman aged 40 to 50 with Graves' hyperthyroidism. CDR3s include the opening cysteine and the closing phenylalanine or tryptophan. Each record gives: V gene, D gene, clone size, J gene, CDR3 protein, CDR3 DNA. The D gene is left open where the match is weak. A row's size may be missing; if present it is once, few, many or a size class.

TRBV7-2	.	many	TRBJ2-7	CASSLVPDYYEQYF	TGTGCCAGCAGCTTAGTTCCAGACTACTACGAGCAGTACTTC
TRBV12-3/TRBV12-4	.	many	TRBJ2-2	CASRPIAANTGELFF	TGTGCCAGCAGACCAATCGCAGCAAACACCGGGGAGCTGTTTTTT
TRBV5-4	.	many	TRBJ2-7	CASSVTDTSYEQYF	TGTGCCAGCAGTGTCACGGACACCTCCTACGAGCAGTACTTC
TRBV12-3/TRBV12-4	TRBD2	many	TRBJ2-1	CASSLAPPGLAGGPINEQFF	TGTGCCAGCAGTTTAGCGCCCCCGGGACTAGCGGGAGGACCTATCAATGAGCAGTTCTTC
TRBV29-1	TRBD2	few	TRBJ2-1	CSVEGTSGRAGSYNEQFF	TGCAGCGTTGAGGGGACTAGCGGGAGGGCTGGCTCCTACAATGAGCAGTTCTTC
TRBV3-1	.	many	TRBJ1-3	CASSQDDLEGNTIYF	TGTGCCAGCAGCCAAGATGACTTGGAAGGAAACACCATATATTTT
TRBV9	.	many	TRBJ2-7	CASSVGDVIGGEQYF	TGTGCCAGCAGCGTAGGCGACGTTATAGGAGGCGAGCAGTACTTC
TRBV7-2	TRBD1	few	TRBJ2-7	CASSLDRDREYF	TGTGCCAGCAGCTTAGACAGGGACAGAGAGTACTTC
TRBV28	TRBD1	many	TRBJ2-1	CASSSPGQGNLNEQFF	TGTGCCAGCAGTTCCCCGGGACAGGGGAATTTAAATGAGCAGTTCTTC
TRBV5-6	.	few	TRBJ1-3	CASSLRSGYGNTIYF	TGTGCCAGCAGCTTGCGGTCGGGTTATGGAAACACCATATATTTT
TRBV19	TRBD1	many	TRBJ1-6	CASSLNRGRNSPLHF	TGTGCCAGTAGTTTAAACAGGGGCAGAAATTCACCCCTCCACTTT
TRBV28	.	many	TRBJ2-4	CASSGQLGGTLVIQYF	TGTGCCAGCAGCGGCCAGTTGGGCGGAACACTGGTCATTCAGTACTTC
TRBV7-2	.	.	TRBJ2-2	CASSPTRGGTGELFF	TGTGCCAGCAGCCCTACCCGGGGCGGCACCGGGGAGCTGTTTTTT
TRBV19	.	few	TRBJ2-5	CASSIQDSGETQYF	TGTGCCAGTAGTATCCAGGACAGTGGAGAGACCCAGTACTTC
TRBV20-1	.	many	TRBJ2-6	CSARDPRVGANVLTF	TGCAGTGCTAGAGATCCCAGGGTTGGGGCCAACGTCCTGACTTTC
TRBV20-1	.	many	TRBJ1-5	CSARGYRENQPQHF	TGCAGTGCTAGAGGGTACAGGGAGAATCAGCCCCAGCATTTT
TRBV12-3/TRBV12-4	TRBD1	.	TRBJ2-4	CASSLTTGGTNIQYF	TGTGCCAGCAGCCTTACTACAGGGGGCACAAACATTCAGTACTTC
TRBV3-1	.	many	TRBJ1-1	CASSQAMGQANTEAFF	TGTGCCAGCAGCCAAGCGATGGGGCAGGCGAACACTGAAGCTTTCTTT
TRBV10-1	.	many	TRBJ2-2	CARLDANTGELFF	TGCGCCCGCTTAGACGCGAACACCGGGGAGCTGTTTTTT
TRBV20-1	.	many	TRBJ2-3	CSARPRLRQYHDTQYF	TGCAGTGCCCGTCCCCGGTTAAGACAATACCATGATACGCAGTATTTT
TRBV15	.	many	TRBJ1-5	CATSSRRTGNQPQHF	TGTGCCACCAGCAGCCGTAGGACAGGCAATCAGCCCCAGCATTTT
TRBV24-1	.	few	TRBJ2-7	CATSPAGRTGEQYF	TGTGCCACCAGTCCGGCAGGTCGAACCGGCGAGCAGTACTTC
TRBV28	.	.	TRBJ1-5	CASSVAGDLNQPQHF	TGTGCCAGCAGTGTGGCAGGGGACTTAAACCAGCCCCAGCATTTT
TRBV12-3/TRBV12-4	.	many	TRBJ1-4	CASSSNGQTGEKLFF	TGTGCCAGCAGTTCCAACGGACAGACGGGTGAAAAACTGTTTTTT
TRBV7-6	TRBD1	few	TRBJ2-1	CASSLAPGTGLNEQFF	TGTGCCAGCAGCTTAGCCCCCGGGACAGGGCTCAATGAGCAGTTCTTC
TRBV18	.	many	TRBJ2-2	CASSPTPNTGELFF	TGTGCCAGCTCGCCCACACCGAACACCGGGGAGCTGTTTTTT
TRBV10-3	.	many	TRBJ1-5	CAISVGESGQPQHF	TGTGCCATCAGTGTGGGGGAAAGCGGTCAGCCCCAGCATTTT
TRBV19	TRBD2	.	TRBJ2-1	CASSIKLAGGIDEQFF	TGTGCCAGTAGTATTAAACTAGCGGGAGGGATCGATGAGCAGTTCTTC
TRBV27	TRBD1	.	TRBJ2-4	CASRRTGGVQYF	TGTGCCAGCAGAAGGACAGGGGGGGTTCAGTACTTC
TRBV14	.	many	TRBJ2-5	CASSQGGSGVGETQYF	TGTGCCAGCAGCCAAGGCGGTAGCGGAGTGGGAGAGACCCAGTACTTC
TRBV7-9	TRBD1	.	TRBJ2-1	CASSLGQGTYNEQFF	TGTGCCAGCAGCTTAGGACAGGGTACCTACAATGAGCAGTTCTTC
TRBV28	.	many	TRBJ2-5	CASSFLGAGRQETQYF	TGTGCCAGCAGTTTTCTCGGGGCAGGGAGGCAAGAGACCCAGTACTTC
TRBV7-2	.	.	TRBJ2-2	CASSPLSRSLGAGELFF	TGTGCCAGCAGCCCTCTTTCCCGGAGCTTGGGGGCCGGGGAGCTGTTTTTT
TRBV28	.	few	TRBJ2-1	CASSSLPNEQFF	TGTGCCAGCAGTTCATTACCCAATGAGCAGTTCTTC
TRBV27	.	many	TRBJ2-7	CASSLEGEQYF	TGTGCCAGCAGTCTGGAGGGCGAGCAGTACTTC
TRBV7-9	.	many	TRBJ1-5	CASSGITSQPQHF	TGTGCCAGCAGCGGAATAACTAGTCAGCCCCAGCATTTT
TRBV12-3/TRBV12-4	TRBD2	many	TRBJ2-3	CASSSVSGRAMGDTQYF	TGTGCCAGCAGTTCGGTTAGCGGGAGGGCCATGGGGGATACGCAGTATTTT
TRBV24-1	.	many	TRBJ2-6	CATSDTAEGGFAGANVLTF	TGTGCCACCAGTGATACTGCTGAGGGTGGGTTTGCTGGGGCCAACGTCCTGACTTTC
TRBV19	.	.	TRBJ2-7	CASSIVGREYEQYF	TGTGCCAGTAGTATAGTGGGCAGAGAGTACGAGCAGTACTTC
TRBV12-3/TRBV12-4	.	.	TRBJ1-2	CASRLVSGGTGYTF	TGTGCCAGCAGATTAGTCTCGGGGGGCACTGGCTACACCTTC
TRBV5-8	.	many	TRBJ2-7	CASSFGTGTYEQYF	TGTGCCAGCAGCTTCGGGACTGGGACCTACGAGCAGTACTTC
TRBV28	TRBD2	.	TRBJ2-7	CASSTASGRSSEQYF	TGTGCCAGCAGTACCGCTAGCGGGAGGTCTTCCGAGCAGTACTTC
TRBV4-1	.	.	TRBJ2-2	CASSQVKNTGELFF	TGCGCCAGCAGCCAAGTCAAGAACACCGGGGAGCTGTTTTTT
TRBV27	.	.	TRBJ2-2	CASSPPRDSRASGELFF	TGTGCCAGCAGTCCCCCTAGGGATAGCAGGGCATCCGGGGAGCTGTTTTTT
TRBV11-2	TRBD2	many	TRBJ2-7	CASSLSPGTIYEQYF	TGTGCCAGCAGCTTATCGCCAGGGACTATATACGAGCAGTACTTC
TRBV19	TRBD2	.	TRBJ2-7	CASSWRGGSYEQYF	TGTGCCAGTAGTTGGCGGGGAGGGTCCTACGAGCAGTACTTC
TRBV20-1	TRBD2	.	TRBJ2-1	CSAIGTSGSDNEQFF	TGCAGTGCTATTGGGACTAGCGGGAGCGACAATGAGCAGTTCTTC
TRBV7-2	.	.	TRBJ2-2	CATKLGASSGELFF	TGTGCCACGAAACTTGGGGCCAGTTCTGGGGAGCTGTTTTTT
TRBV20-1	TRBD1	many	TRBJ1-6	CSARKRGTGTTLHF	TGCAGTGCTAGAAAGAGGGGGACAGGAACTACCCTCCACTTT